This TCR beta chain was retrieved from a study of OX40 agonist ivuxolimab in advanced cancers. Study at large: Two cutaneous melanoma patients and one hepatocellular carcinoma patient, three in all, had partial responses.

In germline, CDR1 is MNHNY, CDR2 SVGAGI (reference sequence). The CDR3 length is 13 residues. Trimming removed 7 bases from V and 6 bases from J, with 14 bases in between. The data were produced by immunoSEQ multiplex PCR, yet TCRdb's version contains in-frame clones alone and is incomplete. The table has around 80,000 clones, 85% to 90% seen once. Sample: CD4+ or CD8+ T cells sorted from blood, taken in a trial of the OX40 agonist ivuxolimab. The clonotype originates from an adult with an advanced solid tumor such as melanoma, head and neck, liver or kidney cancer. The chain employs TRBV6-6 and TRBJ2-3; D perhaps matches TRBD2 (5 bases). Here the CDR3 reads CASTPTGGDTQYF. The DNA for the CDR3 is TGTGCCAGCACCCCTACGGGCGGGGATACGCAGTATTTT.